Presented here are 13 T cell receptor beta chains from one specimen sequenced in a study of radiation and T cells in renal cell carcinoma. The data were produced by immunoSEQ multiplex PCR, yet TCRdb's version contains in-frame clones alone and is incomplete. The data contain about 140,000 clones, less than 90% of them singletons. As to time point: baseline pretreatment blood. The treatment here: 15 Gy SBRT to primary tumor, nephrectomy 4 weeks later. Sample: blood, taken from a patient whose treatment included radiotherapy and nephrectomy. The receptors here all came from a woman aged 50 to 60 with renal cell carcinoma.

This chain joins TRBV2 and TRBJ1-2; weak D call: TRBD1 (5 bases). Deletions cut 5 bases from V and 1 base from J, with 8 bases between. Per the germline V gene, CDR1 is SNHLY and CDR2 is FYNNEI. The CDR3 covers 13 residues. The CDR3 loop is CASSPDSNYGYTF. CDR3 DNA sequence: TGTGCCAGCAGTCCCGACAGTAACTATGGCTACACCTTC. The whole variable domain, filled in from reference TRBV2 and TRBJ1-2, reads EPEVTQTPSHQVTQMGQEVILRCVPISNHLYFYWYRQILGQKVEFLVSFYNNEISEKSEIFDDQFSVERPDGSNFTLKIRSTKLEDSAMYFCASSPDSNYGYTFGSGTRLTVV.

A few counts support this clone. The chain recombines TRBV28 with TRBJ2-4, with a weak D call TRBD2 (5 bases). The CDR3 runs to 16 residues. Germline V gene data show CDR1 as MDHEN and CDR2 as SYDVKM. The V end lost 6 bases, the J end lost 0 bases, and 15 bases lay between the germline ends. The CDR3 DNA sequence: TGTGCCAGCAGCCTGCTTCGGGAACTAGCCAAAAACATTCAGTACTTC. Amino acid sequence: CASSLLRELAKNIQYF.

The rearrangement uses TRBV7-2 and TRBJ2-7; D may be TRBD2 (5 bases). The CDR3 contains 16 residues. Germline loops: CDR1 SGHTA, CDR2 FQGNSA. Trimming removed 5 bases at V and 0 bases at J, with 17 bases between. The DNA of the CDR3 is TGTGCCAGCAGCCCCGCGGGTGGGAGAAGCTCCTACGAGCAGTACTTC. Translated, it gives CASSPAGGRSSYEQYF.

This clone was seen just once. The CDR3 reads CASSQGWVGTYEQYF. The CDR3 nucleotides read TGCGCCAGCAGCCAAGGGTGGGTGGGAACCTACGAGCAGTACTTC. The V and J genes are TRBV4-3 and TRBJ2-7; D gene unclear. CDR1 is LGHNA, CDR2 YSLEER, per germline. This CDR3 spans 15 amino acids. Trimming stripped 1 base from V and 2 bases from J, with 12 bases between.

This rearrangement joins TRBV6-7 to TRBJ2-7, with TRBD2 matching 7 bases. TRBV6-7 counts as an open reading frame of uncertain function. This CDR3 is built from 16 residues. The J segment lost 3 bases and the V segment lost 6 bases, leaving 14 bases of the junction unmatched. The CDR3 DNA reads as TGTGCCAGCAGCGTCCCTCTGGGGGAGGGACTCTACGAGCAGTACTTC. Amino acid sequence: CASSVPLGEGLYEQYF.

CDR3 region: CASSFTPWENTEAFF. The DNA for the CDR3 is TGTGCCAGCAGCTTCACCCCATGGGAGAACACTGAAGCTTTCTTT. This chain connects TRBV5-4 to TRBJ1-1; no clear D. The CDR3 has 15 residues. The germline V and J ends were trimmed by 2 bases and 1 base, with 12 bases remaining between them. Germline V gene data show CDR1 as SGHNT and CDR2 as YYREEE (reference sequence).

The rearrangement joins TRBV7-2 to TRBJ2-3, with 12 bases lining up with TRBD1. V lost 6 bases, J lost 6 bases, and 7 bases stayed unmatched. Per the germline V gene, CDR1 is SGHTA and CDR2 is FQGNSA. The CDR3 contains 15 residues. The CDR3 region is CASRAGTGGADTQYF. The CDR3 region has the DNA TGTGCCAGCAGGGCCGGGACAGGGGGCGCGGATACGCAGTATTTT.

This clone appeared a single time. Mismatch with germline at one junction end may stem from a read error. This chain links TRBV6-1 with TRBJ1-1; 9 positions match TRBD1. Germline V lookup: CDR1 MNHNS, CDR2 SASEGT. The length of the CDR3 is 15 residues. The CDR3 DNA reads as TGTGCCAGCACAGAGGCAGGGACAGGGAACCCTGAAGCTTTCTTT. Its translation: CASTEAGTGNPEAFF.

This clone has only one observation. This chain connects TRBV29-1 to TRBJ2-7; TRBD1 aligns across 9 bases. The V and J ends lost 7 bases and 1 base, in that order; junction bases with no gene match: 5. The CDR3 is 13 residues long. Looked up from germline, CDR1 is SQVTM and CDR2 is ANQGSEA. The CDR3 here is CSGGQGWSYEQYF. The CDR3 bases are TGCAGCGGCGGACAGGGGTGGTCCTACGAGCAGTACTTC.

V gene TRBV7-2 combines with J gene TRBJ2-1, with 8 positions matching TRBD2. The trim removed 5 bases at V and 8 bases at J, leaving 8 bases unmatched. Germline V CDR1 and CDR2: SGHTA, FQGNSA. The CDR3 totals 14 residues. In DNA, the CDR3 is TGTGCCAGCAGCCCACGGACTAGCAAGGATGAGCAGTTCTTC. The encoded protein is CASSPRTSKDEQFF.

The gene calls are TRBV5-1 and TRBJ2-1; TRBD2 matches 14 bases. CDR3 length equals 16 residues. The V gene end was trimmed by 4 bases and the J gene end by 9 bases; junction bases not matched to a gene: 9. The germline gives CDR1 SGHRS, CDR2 YFSETQ. The CDR3 DNA reads TGCGCCAGCAGCCGAGAGGGACTAGCGGGAGAGGGTGAGCAGTTCTTC. This codes for CASSREGLAGEGEQFF.

In this sample, this clone turned up many times. V and J are TRBV30 and TRBJ1-6, with unresolved D. Trimming took 0 bases from V and 3 from J, leaving 3 bases between them. Looked up from germline, CDR1 is GTSNPN and CDR2 is SVGIG (reference sequence). The CDR3 length is 13 residues. The CDR3 is CAWSVVYNSPLHF. DNA for the CDR3: TGTGCCTGGAGTGTTGTCTATAATTCACCCCTCCACTTT.

The chain recombines TRBV7-8 with TRBJ1-5; D is uncertain. Between the trimmed V and J ends, which lost 6 bases and 4 bases, there was a span of 13 bases. CDR1 is SGHVS, CDR2 FQNEAQ, per germline. The CDR3 has 14 residues. In DNA, the CDR3 is TGTGCCAGCAGACCCGGAGCGGGGAATCAGCCCCAGCATTTT. It codes for CASRPGAGNQPQHF. Combining the CDR3 with reference TRBV7-8 and TRBJ1-5 gives the whole variable domain GAGVSQSPRYKVAKRGQDVALRCDPISGHVSLFWYQQALGQGPEFLTYFQNEAQLDKSGLPSDRFFAERPEGSVSTLKIQRTQQEDSAVYLCASRPGAGNQPQHFGDGTRLSIL.